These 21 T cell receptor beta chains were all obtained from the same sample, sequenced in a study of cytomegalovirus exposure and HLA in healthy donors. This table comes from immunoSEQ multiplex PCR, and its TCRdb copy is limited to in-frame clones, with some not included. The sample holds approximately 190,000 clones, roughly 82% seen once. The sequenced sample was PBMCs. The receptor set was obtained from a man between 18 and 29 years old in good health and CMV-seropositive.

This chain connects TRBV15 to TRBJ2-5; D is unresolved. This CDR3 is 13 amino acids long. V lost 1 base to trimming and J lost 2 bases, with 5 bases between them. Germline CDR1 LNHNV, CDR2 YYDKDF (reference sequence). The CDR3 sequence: CATSRALQETQYF. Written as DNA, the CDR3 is TGTGCCACCAGCAGAGCCTTGCAAGAGACCCAGTACTTC.

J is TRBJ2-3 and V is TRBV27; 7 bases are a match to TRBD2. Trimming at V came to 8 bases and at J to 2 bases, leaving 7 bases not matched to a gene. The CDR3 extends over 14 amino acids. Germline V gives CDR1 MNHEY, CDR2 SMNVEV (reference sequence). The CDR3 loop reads CASGGGGHTDTQYF. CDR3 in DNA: TGTGCCAGCGGCGGGGGAGGTCACACAGATACGCAGTATTTT.

CDR3: CASRGTGVMNTEAFF. CDR3 DNA: TGTGCCAGCAGGGGGACAGGGGTTATGAACACTGAAGCTTTCTTT. The rearrangement uses TRBV2 and TRBJ1-1; 10 bases agree with TRBD1. With V trimmed by 6 bases and J by 0 bases, 4 bases remained unmatched. The CDR3 consists of 15 residues. Per germline, CDR1 SNHLY and CDR2 FYNNEI.

In nucleotides, the CDR3 is TGTGCCAGCAGTTCGGGACAGGGGGCAGACGAGCAGTACTTC. Residues: CASSSGQGADEQYF. This chain links TRBV28 with TRBJ2-7; 12 nucleotides agree with TRBD1. CDR1 is MDHEN and CDR2 is SYDVKM in the germline V gene. CDR3 length: 14 amino acids. J lost 5 bases, V lost 4 bases, and 3 bases had no gene match.

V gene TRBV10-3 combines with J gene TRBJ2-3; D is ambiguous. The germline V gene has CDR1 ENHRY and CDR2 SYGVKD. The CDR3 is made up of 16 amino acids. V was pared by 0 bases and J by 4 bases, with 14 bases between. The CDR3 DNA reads TGTGCCATCAGTGAGTCAGCCAACCCACGATCAGATACGCAGTATTTT. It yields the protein CAISESANPRSDTQYF.

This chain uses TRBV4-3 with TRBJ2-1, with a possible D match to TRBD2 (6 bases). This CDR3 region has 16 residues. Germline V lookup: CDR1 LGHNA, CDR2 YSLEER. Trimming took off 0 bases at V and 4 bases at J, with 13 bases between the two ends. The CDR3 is CASSQEWRVGYNEQFF. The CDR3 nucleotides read TGCGCCAGCAGCCAAGAATGGAGGGTGGGTTACAATGAGCAGTTCTTC.

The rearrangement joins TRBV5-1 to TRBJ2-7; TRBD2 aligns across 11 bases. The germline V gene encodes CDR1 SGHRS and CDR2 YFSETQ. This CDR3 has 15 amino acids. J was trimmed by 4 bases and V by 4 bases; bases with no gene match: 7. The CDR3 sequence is CASSQLAGVAYEQYF. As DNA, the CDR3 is TGCGCCAGCAGCCAACTAGCGGGAGTCGCTTACGAGCAGTACTTC.

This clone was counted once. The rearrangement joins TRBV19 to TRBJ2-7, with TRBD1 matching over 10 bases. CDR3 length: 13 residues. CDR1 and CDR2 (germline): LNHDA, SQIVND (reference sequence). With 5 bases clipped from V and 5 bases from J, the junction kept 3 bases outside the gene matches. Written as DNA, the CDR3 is TGTGCCAGTAGTCGACAGGGGGCGAACGAGCAGTACTTC. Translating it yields CASSRQGANEQYF.

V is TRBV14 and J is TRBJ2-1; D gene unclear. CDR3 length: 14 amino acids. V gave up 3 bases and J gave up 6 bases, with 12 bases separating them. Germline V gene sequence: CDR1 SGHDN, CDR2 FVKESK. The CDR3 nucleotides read TGTGCCAGCAGCCAGCTCGACATATCCAATGAGCAGTTCTTC. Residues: CASSQLDISNEQFF.

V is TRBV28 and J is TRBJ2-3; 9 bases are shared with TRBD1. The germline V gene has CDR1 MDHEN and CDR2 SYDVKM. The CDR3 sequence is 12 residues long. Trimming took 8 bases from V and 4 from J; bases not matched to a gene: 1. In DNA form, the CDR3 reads TGTGCCAGCGGGACAGGGCCAGATACGCAGTATTTT. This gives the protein CASGTGPDTQYF.

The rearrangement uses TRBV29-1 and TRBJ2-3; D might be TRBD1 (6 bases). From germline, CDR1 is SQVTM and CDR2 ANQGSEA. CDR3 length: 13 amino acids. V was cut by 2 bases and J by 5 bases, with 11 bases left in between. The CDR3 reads CSVERQTGDTQYF. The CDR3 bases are TGCAGCGTTGAAAGGCAGACAGGAGATACGCAGTATTTT.

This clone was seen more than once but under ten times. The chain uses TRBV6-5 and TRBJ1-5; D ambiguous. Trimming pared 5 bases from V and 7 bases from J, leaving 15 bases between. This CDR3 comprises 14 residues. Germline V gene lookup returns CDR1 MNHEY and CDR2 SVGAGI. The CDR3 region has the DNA TGTGCCAGCAGTATAGGGCTCGCGGGGCAGCCCCAGCATTTT. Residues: CASSIGLAGQPQHF.

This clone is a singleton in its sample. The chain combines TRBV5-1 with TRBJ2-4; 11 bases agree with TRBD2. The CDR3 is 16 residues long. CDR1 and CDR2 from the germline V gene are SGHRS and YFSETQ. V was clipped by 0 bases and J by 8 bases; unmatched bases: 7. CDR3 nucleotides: TGCGCCAGCAGCTTGGCCACGGGACTAGCGGCAGACATTCAGTACTTC. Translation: CASSLATGLAADIQYF. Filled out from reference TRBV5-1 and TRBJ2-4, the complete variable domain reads KAGVTQTPRYLIKTRGQQVTLSCSPISGHRSVSWYQQTPGQGLQFLFEYFSETQRNKGNFPGRFSGRQFSNSRSEMNVSTLELGDSALYLCASSLATGLAADIQYFGAGTRLSVL.

For the CDR3, the DNA is TGTGCCAGCAGCAAATACAGGGGTGGGAACACTGAAGCTTTCTTT. Residues: CASSKYRGGNTEAFF. The V gene is TRBV7-2, the J gene TRBJ1-1; the match to TRBD1 covers 7 bases. The CDR3 length is 15 residues. Germline lookup yields CDR1 SGHTA and CDR2 FQGNSA. The V and J ends lost 5 bases and 1 base, in that order; junction bases with no gene match: 7.

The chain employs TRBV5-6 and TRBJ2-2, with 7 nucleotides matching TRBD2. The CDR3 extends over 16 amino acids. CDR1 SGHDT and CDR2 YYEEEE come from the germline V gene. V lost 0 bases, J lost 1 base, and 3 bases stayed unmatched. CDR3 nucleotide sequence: TGTGCCAGCAGCTTGGCCGCTAGCGGGAACACCGGGGAGCTGTTTTTT. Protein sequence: CASSLAASGNTGELFF.

The CDR3 DNA is TGTGCCAGCAGCGTAAGGGGCGGGGAGACCTACGAGCAGTACTTC. It yields the protein CASSVRGGETYEQYF. This chain connects TRBV9 to TRBJ2-7, with D possibly being TRBD2 (6 bases). This CDR3 has 15 amino acids. Germline CDR1 reads SGDLS; CDR2 reads YYNGEE. Trimming cost V 1 base and J 2 bases, with 13 bases left between them.

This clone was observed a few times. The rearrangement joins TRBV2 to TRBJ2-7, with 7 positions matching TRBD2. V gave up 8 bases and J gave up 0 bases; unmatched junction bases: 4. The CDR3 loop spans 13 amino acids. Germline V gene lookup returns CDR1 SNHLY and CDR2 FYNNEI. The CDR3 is CASARDYSYEQYF. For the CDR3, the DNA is TGTGCCAGCGCCCGGGACTACTCCTACGAGCAGTACTTC.

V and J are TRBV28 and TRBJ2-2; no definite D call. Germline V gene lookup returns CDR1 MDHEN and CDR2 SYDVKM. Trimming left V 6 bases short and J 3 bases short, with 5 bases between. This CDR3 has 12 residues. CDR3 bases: TGTGCCAGCAGCCCTGACACCGGGGAGCTGTTTTTT. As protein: CASSPDTGELFF.

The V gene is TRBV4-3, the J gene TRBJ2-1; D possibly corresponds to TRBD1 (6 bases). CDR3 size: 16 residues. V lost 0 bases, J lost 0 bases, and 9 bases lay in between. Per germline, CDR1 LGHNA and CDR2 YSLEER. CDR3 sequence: CASSQETGSSYNEQFF. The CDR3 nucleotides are TGCGCCAGCAGCCAAGAAACAGGGAGCTCCTACAATGAGCAGTTCTTC.

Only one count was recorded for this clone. The CDR3 region is CASVGLGASRNEQFF. CDR3 bases: TGTGCCAGCGTTGGGTTAGGCGCGTCTAGGAATGAGCAGTTCTTC. The V gene is TRBV28, the J gene TRBJ2-1; D not certain. The V and J ends lost 8 bases and 7 bases respectively, with 21 bases between them. Per germline, CDR1 MDHEN and CDR2 SYDVKM. There are 15 residues in the CDR3.

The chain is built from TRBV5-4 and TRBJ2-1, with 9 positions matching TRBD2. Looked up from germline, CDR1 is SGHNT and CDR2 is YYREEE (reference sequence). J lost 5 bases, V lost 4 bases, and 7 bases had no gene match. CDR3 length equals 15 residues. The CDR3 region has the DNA TGTGCCAGCAGCCCTGGACTAGCGAGGGACAATGAGCAGTTCTTC. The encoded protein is CASSPGLARDNEQFF.